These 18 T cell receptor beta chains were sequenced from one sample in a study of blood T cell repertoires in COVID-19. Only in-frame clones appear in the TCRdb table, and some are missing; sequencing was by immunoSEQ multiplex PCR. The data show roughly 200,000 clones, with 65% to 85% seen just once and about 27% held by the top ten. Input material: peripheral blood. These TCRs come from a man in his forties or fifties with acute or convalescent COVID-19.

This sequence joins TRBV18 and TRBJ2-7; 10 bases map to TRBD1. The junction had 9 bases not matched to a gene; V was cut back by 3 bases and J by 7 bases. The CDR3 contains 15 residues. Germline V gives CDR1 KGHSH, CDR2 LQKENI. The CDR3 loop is CASSPSRDRGREQYF. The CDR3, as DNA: TGTGCCAGCTCACCTAGCCGGGACAGGGGTCGGGAGCAGTACTTC.

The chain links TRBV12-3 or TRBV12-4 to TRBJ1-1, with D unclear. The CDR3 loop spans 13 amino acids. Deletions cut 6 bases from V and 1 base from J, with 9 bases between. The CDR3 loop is CASRTIPNTEAFF. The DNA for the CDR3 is TGTGCCAGCAGGACAATACCGAACACTGAAGCTTTCTTT.

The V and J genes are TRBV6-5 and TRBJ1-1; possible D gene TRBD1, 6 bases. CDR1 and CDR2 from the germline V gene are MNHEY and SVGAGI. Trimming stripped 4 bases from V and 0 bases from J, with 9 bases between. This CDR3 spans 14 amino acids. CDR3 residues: CASSFGQMNTEAFF. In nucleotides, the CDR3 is TGTGCCAGCAGTTTCGGACAGATGAACACTGAAGCTTTCTTT.

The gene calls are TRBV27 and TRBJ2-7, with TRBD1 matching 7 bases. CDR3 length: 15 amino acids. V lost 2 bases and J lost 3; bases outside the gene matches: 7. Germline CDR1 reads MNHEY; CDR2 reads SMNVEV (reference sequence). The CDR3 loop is CASSLIRGRDYEQYF. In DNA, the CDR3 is TGTGCCAGCAGTTTAATAAGGGGGCGCGACTACGAGCAGTACTTC.

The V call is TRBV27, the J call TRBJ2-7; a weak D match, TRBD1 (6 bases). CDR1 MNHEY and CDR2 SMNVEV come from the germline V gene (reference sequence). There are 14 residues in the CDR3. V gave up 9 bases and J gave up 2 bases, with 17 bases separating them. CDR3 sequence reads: CASGDNPIPYEQYF. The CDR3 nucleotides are TGTGCCAGTGGGGACAACCCAATCCCCTACGAGCAGTACTTC.

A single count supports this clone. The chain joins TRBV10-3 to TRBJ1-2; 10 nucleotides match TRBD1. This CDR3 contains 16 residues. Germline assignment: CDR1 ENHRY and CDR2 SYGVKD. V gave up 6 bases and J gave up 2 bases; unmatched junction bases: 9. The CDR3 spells CAIRPGTGDGNYGYTF. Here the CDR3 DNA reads TGTGCCATCAGACCCGGGACAGGGGACGGAAACTATGGCTACACCTTC.

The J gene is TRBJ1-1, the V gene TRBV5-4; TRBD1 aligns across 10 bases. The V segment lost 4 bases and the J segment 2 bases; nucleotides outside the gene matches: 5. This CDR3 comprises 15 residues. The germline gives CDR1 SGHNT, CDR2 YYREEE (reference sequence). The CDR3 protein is CASSVGQGGNTEAFF. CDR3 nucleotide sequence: TGTGCCAGCAGCGTCGGACAGGGGGGAAACACTGAAGCTTTCTTT.

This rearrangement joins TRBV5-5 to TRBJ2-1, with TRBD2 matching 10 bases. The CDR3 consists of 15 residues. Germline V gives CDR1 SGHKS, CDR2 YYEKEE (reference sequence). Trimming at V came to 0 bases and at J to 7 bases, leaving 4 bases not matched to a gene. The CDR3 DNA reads TGTGCCAGCAGCTTGGGTAGCGGGAGGAATAATGAGCAGTTCTTC. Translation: CASSLGSGRNNEQFF.

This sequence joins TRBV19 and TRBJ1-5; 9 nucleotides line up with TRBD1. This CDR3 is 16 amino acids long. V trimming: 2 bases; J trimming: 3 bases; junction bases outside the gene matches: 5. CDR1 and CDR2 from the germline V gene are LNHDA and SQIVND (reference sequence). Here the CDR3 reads CASSIIGQGINQPQHF. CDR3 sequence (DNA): TGTGCCAGTAGTATAATAGGACAGGGGATCAATCAGCCCCAGCATTTT.

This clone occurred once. The CDR3 region has the DNA TGCGCCAGCAGTGCGTCTAGCGGCTTCAACAATGAGCAGTTCTTC. Translation gives CASSASSGFNNEQFF. The rearrangement joins TRBV10-2 to TRBJ2-1, with 7 bases fitting TRBD2. There are 15 residues in the CDR3. The V and J ends lost 4 bases and 5 bases, in that order; junction bases with no gene match: 8. Germline-derived CDR1 and CDR2 are WSHSY and SAAADI.

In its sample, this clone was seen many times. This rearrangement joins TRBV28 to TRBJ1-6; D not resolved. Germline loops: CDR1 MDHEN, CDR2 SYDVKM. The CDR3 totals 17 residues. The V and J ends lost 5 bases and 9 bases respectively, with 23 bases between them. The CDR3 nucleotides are TGTGCCAGCAGTCAACCTCCAGGATCCACGGTCGGTTCACCCCTCCACTTT. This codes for CASSQPPGSTVGSPLHF. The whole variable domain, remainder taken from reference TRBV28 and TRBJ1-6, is DVKVTQSSRYLVKRTGEKVFLECVQDMDHENMFWYRQDPGLGLRLIYFSYDVKMKEKGDIPEGYSVSREKKERFSLILESASTNQTSMYLCASSQPPGSTVGSPLHFGNGTRLTVT.

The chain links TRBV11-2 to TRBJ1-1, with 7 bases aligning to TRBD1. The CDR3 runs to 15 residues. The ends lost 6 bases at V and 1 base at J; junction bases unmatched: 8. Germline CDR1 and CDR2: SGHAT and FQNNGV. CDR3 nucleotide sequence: TGTGCCAGCAGACCTACGACAGGGACGAACACTGAAGCTTTCTTT. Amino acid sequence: CASRPTTGTNTEAFF. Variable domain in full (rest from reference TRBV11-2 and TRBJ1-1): EAGVAQSPRYKIIEKRQSVAFWCNPISGHATLYWYQQILGQGPKLLIQFQNNGVVDDSQLPKDRFSAERLKGVDSTLKIQPAKLEDSAVYLCASRPTTGTNTEAFFGQGTRLTVV.

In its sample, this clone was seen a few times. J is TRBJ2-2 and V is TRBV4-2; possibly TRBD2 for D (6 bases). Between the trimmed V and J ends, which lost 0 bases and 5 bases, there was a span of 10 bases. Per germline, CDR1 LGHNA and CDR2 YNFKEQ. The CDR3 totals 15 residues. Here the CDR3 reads CASSQEGLPTGELFF. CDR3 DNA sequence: TGTGCCAGCAGCCAAGAGGGACTCCCGACCGGGGAGCTGTTTTTT.

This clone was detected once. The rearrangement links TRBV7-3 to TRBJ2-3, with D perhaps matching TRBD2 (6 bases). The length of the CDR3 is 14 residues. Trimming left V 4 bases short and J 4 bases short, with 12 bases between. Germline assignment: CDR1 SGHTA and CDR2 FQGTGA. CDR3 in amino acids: CASSWGDPPDTQYF. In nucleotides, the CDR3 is TGTGCCAGCAGCTGGGGGGACCCCCCAGATACGCAGTATTTT.

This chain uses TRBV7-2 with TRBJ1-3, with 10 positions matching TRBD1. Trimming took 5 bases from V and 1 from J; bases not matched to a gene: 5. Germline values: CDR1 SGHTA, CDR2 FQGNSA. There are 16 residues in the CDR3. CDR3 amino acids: CASSPDRGSSGNTIYF. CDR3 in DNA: TGTGCCAGCAGCCCGGACAGGGGGAGTTCTGGAAACACCATATATTTT.

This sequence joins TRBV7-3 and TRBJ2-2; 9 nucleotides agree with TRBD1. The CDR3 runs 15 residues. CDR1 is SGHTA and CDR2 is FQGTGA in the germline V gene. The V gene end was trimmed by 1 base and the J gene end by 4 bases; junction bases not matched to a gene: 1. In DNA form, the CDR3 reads TGTGCCAGCAGCTTAAACAGGGGGCTCACCGGGGAGCTGTTTTTT. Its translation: CASSLNRGLTGELFF. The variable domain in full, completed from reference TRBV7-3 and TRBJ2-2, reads GAGVSQTPSNKVTEKGKYVELRCDPISGHTALYWYRQSLGQGPEFLIYFQGTGAADDSGLPNDRFFAVRPEGSVSTLKIQRTERGDSAVYLCASSLNRGLTGELFFGEGSRLTVL.

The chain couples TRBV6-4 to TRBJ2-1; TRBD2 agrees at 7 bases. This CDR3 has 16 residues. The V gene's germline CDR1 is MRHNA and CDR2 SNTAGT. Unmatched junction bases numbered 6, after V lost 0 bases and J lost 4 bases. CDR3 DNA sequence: TGTGCCAGCAGTGACTCGACCAGCGGGACTTACAATGAGCAGTTCTTC. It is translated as CASSDSTSGTYNEQFF.

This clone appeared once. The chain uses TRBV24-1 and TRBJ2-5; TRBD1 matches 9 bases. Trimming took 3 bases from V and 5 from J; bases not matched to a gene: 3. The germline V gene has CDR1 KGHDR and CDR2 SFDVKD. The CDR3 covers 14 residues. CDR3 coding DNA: TGTGCCACCAGTGATACAGGGGGCGGGGAGACCCAGTACTTC. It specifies CATSDTGGGETQYF.